The T cell receptor (beta chain) under discussion was sequenced for a study of T cells in Graves' hyperthyroidism and ophthalmopathy. RNA transcripts gave rise to amplified TCR beta CDR3 regions. TCR CDR3 regions were first amplified by RT-PCR with HTBI primers. In TCRdb, the multiplex PCR reads were re-called with MiXCR into one record per CDR3 protein. Here the sample spans 700,000 or so distinct CDR3 sequences, less than 20% being singletons. This clonotype was seen repeatedly, ten times or more. The CDR3 totals 12 residues. V was pared by 6 bases and J by 6 bases, with 11 bases between. Germline V CDR1 and CDR2: MDHEN, SYDVKM.

Specimen: blood. This receptor was obtained from a man younger than 30 with Graves' hyperthyroidism. The chain combines TRBV28 with TRBJ1-1; D remains ambiguous. CDR3 sequence (DNA): TGTGCCAGCAGCGCGGACTTATCTGAAGCTTTCTTT. Its protein is CASSADLSEAFF. Full variable domain (rest looked up from reference TRBV28 and TRBJ1-1): DVKVTQSSRYLVKRTGEKVFLECVQDMDHENMFWYRQDPGLGLRLIYFSYDVKMKEKGDIPEGYSVSREKKERFSLILESASTNQTSMYLCASSADLSEAFFGQGTRLTVV.